This T cell receptor beta chain came from a study of radiation and T cells in renal cell carcinoma. Described time point: baseline pretreatment blood. Treatment defined: 15 Gy SBRT to primary tumor, nephrectomy 4 weeks later. Germline V gives CDR1 SEHNR, CDR2 FQNEAQ (reference sequence). CDR3 size: 15 residues. The V and J ends lost 6 bases and 5 bases, in that order; junction bases with no gene match: 11. Produced via immunoSEQ multiplex PCR; TCRdb's table is partial and in-frame only. Here the sample spans about 22,000 clones, around 80% being singletons. Only a few counts were recorded for this clone.

This clonotype originated in a man aged 55 to 70 with renal cell carcinoma. The gene calls are TRBV7-9 and TRBJ2-5, with TRBD2 matching 8 bases. The sequences come from blood, collected from a patient whose treatment included radiotherapy and nephrectomy. The CDR3 DNA sequence: TGTGCCAGCAGTTCCGGACTAGCTAAGTTGGAGACCCAGTACTTC. This gives the protein CASSSGLAKLETQYF.